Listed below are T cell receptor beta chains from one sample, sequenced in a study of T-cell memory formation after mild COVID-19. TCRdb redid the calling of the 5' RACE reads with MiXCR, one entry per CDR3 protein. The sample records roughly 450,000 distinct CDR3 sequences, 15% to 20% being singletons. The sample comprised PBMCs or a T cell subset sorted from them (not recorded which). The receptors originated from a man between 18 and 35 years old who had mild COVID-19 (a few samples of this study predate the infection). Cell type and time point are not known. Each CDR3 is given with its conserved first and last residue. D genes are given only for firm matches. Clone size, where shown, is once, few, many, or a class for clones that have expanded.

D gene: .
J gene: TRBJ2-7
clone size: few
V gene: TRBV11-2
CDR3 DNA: TGTGCCAGCAGCTTAGCTGGCTCTGGCTACGAGCAGTACTTC
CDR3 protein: CASSLAGSGYEQYF

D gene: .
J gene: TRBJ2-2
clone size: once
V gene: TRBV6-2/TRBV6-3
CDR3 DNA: TGTGCCAGCATTGAGGACCTTCGAGGCACCGGGGAGCTGTTTTTT
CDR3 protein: CASIEDLRGTGELFF

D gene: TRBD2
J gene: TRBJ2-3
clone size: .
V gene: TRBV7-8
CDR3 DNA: TGTGCCAGCAGCTTACCTCTTCCCGGGACTAGCGGGGACACAGATACGCAGTATTTT
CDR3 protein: CASSLPLPGTSGDTDTQYF

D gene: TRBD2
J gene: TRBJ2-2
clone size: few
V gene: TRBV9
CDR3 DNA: TGTGCCAGCACCACCAGAAGCGGGACTACGAACACCGGGGAGCTGTTTTTT
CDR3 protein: CASTTRSGTTNTGELFF

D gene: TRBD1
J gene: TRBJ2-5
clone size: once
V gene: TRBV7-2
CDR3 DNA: TGTGCCAGCAGATTTGACAGGGGGCAGATGGAGACCCAGTACTTC
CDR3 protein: CASRFDRGQMETQYF

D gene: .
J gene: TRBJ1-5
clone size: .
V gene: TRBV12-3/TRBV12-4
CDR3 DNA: TGTGCCAGCAGTTTCGGGGATCAGCCCCAGCATTTT
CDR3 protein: CASSFGDQPQHF

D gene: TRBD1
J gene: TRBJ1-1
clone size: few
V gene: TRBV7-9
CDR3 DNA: TGTGCCAGCAGCCCGGACAGGATTCGTGGTGAAGCTTTCTTT
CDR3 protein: CASSPDRIRGEAFF

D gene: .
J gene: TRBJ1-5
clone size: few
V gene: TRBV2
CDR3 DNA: TGTGCCAGCAGTGAAGCACATCAGCCCCAGCATTTT
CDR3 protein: CASSEAHQPQHF

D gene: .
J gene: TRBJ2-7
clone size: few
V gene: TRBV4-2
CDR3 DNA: TGTGCCAGCAGCCAAGTGGGGAAGGCCGGCGAGCAGTACTTC
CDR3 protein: CASSQVGKAGEQYF

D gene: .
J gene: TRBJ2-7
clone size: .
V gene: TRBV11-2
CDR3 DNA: TGTGCCAGCAGCTTAGAGGGCCACTCCTACGAGCAGTACTTC
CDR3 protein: CASSLEGHSYEQYF

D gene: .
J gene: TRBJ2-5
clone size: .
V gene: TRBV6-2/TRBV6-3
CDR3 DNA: TGTGCCAGCAGTTACTCGACCGGGGACCAAGAGACCCAGTACTTC
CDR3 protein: CASSYSTGDQETQYF

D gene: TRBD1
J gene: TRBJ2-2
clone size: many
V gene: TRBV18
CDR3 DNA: TGTGCCAGCTCACCACCGGGACAGGGGAACACCGGGGAGCTGTTTTTT
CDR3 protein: CASSPPGQGNTGELFF

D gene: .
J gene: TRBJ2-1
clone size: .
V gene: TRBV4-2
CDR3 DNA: TGTGCCAGCAGCCAAGCGGCGGAAGGGGGGTCCTACAATGAGCAGTTCTTC
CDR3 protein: CASSQAAEGGSYNEQFF

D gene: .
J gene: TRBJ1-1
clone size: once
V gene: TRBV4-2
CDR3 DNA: TGTGCCAGCAGCCAAGATTTGTTACTGAACACTGAAGCTTTCTTT
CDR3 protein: CASSQDLLLNTEAFF

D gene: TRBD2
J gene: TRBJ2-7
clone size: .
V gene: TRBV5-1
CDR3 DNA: TGCGCCAGCAGGCCTAGCGGGATCCCTGGTGAGCAGTACTTC
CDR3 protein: CASRPSGIPGEQYF

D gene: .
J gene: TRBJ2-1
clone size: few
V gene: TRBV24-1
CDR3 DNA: TGTGCCACCAGTGATGGCCGGGGAAGGGGCGGGGAGGCCTACAATGAGCAGTTCTTC
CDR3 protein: CATSDGRGRGGEAYNEQFF

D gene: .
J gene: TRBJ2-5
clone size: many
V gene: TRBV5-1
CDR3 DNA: TGCGCCAGCCGGGACTCCTTGTACCGGGAGACCCAGTACTTC
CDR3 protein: CASRDSLYRETQYF

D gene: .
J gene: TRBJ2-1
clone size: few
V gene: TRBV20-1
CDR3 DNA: TGCAGTGCTAGCCGGGGGGCCAACCCGAATGAGCAGTTCTTC
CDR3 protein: CSASRGANPNEQFF

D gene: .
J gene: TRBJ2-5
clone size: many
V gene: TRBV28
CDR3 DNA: TGTGCCAGCAGTTTACCACCACAAGAGACCCAGTACTTC
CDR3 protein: CASSLPPQETQYF

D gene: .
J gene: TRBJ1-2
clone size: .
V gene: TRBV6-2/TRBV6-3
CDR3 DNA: TGTGCCAGCAGTGACTTCCCGGGCTCGTCACTTTACACCTTC
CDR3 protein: CASSDFPGSSLYTF

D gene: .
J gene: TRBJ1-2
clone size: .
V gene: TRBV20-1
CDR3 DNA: TGCAGTGCCGTGGGGGACAACTATGGCTACACCTTC
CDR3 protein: CSAVGDNYGYTF